This TCR beta chain was captured in a study of blood T cell dynamics during melanoma immunotherapy. In the study overall: Patients with metastatic melanoma got pembrolizumab or nivolumab-ipilimumab as first-line care.

The time point here: pre-treatment baseline. The CDR3 is 13 amino acids. Germline V lookup: CDR1 SGHKS, CDR2 YYEKEE (reference sequence). Between the trimmed V and J ends, which lost 0 bases and 4 bases, there was a span of 7 bases. Sequencing used immunoSEQ multiplex PCR; TCRdb keeps in-frame clones, though not all of them. This sample has fewer than 7,500 clones; roughly nine tenths occur once, and the top ten carry approximately 3.5%. The sequences come from blood, collected from a patient treated with checkpoint blockade. The chain carries TRBV5-5 and TRBJ1-1, with no clear D. This sequence originates from a human donor with melanoma. The CDR3 sequence: CASSLVGSTEAFF. CDR3 sequence (DNA): TGTGCCAGCAGCTTGGTAGGGAGCACTGAAGCTTTCTTT.